There are a few counts of the clone carrying this TCR beta chain. The data are from a study of T-cell reconstitution after alpha-beta-depleted transplantation in children. This CDR3 has 12 residues. V was clipped by 7 bases and J by 1 base, with 7 bases between them. For TCRbeta, the library was prepared with unique molecular identifiers. TCRdb used MiXCR to reprocess the PCR reads, holding one entry per CDR3 protein. This table holds fewer than 1 million distinct CDR3 sequences, 15% to 20% found once. The chain combines TRBV12-3 or TRBV12-4 with TRBJ2-5, with D hard to call. The TCR comes from a male patient younger than 18 who had a stem cell transplant for acute lymphoblastic leukemia, so the T cells may come from the graft donor. The sequencing here drew on PBMCs, mostly from graft donor cells, taken 360 days after TCRalphabeta/CD19-depleted stem cell transplant. The CDR3, as DNA: TGTGCCAGCATGTCTTCCCAAGAGACCCAGTACTTC. The encoded protein is CASMSSQETQYF.